The rows below give T cell receptor beta chains drawn from one sample of a study of blood T cell repertoires in COVID-19. Clones were read by immunoSEQ multiplex PCR, and TCRdb kept only the in-frame ones, dropping some. The sample has some 120,000 clones, about 84% seen once. The material sequenced was peripheral blood. The receptors stem from a woman aged 55-75 years with acute or convalescent COVID-19. CDR3s include the opening cysteine and the closing phenylalanine or tryptophan. D genes are given only for firm matches. Clone size is stated in some rows and not others, as once, few, many or a class when expanded.

d_gene: .; j_gene: TRBJ1-2; len: 10; v_gene: TRBV9; abundance: .; CDR3aa: CASRGTSYTF; CDR3nt: TGTGCCAGCAGGGGCACCTCCTACACCTTC
d_gene: .; j_gene: TRBJ1-5; len: 14; v_gene: TRBV6-1; abundance: .; CDR3aa: CASSEWGGGQPQHF; CDR3nt: TGTGCCAGCAGTGAATGGGGGGGAGGTCAGCCCCAGCATTTT
d_gene: TRBD1; j_gene: TRBJ2-3; len: 14; v_gene: TRBV19; abundance: .; CDR3aa: CASSRDRSTDTQYF; CDR3nt: TGTGCCAGTAGTAGGGACAGAAGCACAGATACGCAGTATTTT
d_gene: .; j_gene: TRBJ2-5; len: 11; v_gene: TRBV12-3/TRBV12-4; abundance: .; CDR3aa: CASRLGETQYF; CDR3nt: TGTGCCAGCAGACTAGGGGAGACCCAGTACTTC
d_gene: TRBD2; j_gene: TRBJ2-5; len: 14; v_gene: TRBV11-2; abundance: .; CDR3aa: CASSLGLAQETQYF; CDR3nt: TGTGCCAGCAGCCTGGGACTAGCCCAAGAGACCCAGTACTTC
d_gene: .; j_gene: TRBJ1-1; len: 15; v_gene: TRBV21-1; abundance: .; CDR3aa: CASSKALGQDTEAFF; CDR3nt: TGTGCCAGCAGCAAAGCGCTTGGACAGGACACTGAAGCTTTCTTT
d_gene: TRBD1; j_gene: TRBJ1-2; len: 15; v_gene: TRBV2; abundance: few; CDR3aa: CASSEGGQPSGGYTF; CDR3nt: TGTGCCAGCAGTGAAGGGGGACAGCCCTCCGGTGGCTACACCTTC
d_gene: .; j_gene: TRBJ1-1; len: 15; v_gene: TRBV30; abundance: few; CDR3aa: CASGWGQMIGAEAFF; CDR3nt: TGTGCCTCGGGATGGGGACAAATGATCGGAGCTGAAGCTTTCTTT
d_gene: TRBD1; j_gene: TRBJ2-2; len: 17; v_gene: TRBV7-8; abundance: .; CDR3aa: CASSLAPGQGNTGELFF; CDR3nt: TGTGCCAGCAGCTTAGCGCCGGGACAGGGGAACACCGGGGAGCTGTTTTTT
d_gene: .; j_gene: TRBJ1-1; len: 15; v_gene: TRBV18; abundance: .; CDR3aa: CASSPLSTGNTEAFF; CDR3nt: TGTGCCAGCTCACCGCTTTCCACAGGGAACACTGAAGCTTTCTTT
d_gene: TRBD2; j_gene: TRBJ2-5; len: 15; v_gene: TRBV7-3; abundance: .; CDR3aa: CASSLKAGGRETQYF; CDR3nt: TGTGCCAGCAGCTTAAAAGCGGGGGGCCGTGAGACCCAGTACTTC
d_gene: .; j_gene: TRBJ1-3; len: 12; v_gene: TRBV12-3/TRBV12-4; abundance: .; CDR3aa: CASSFEGNTIYF; CDR3nt: TGTGCCAGCAGTTTTGAGGGAAACACCATATATTTT
d_gene: .; j_gene: TRBJ1-1; len: 12; v_gene: TRBV7-9; abundance: .; CDR3aa: CASSNGGVEAFF; CDR3nt: TGTGCCAGCAGTAATGGGGGGGTTGAAGCTTTCTTT
d_gene: TRBD2; j_gene: TRBJ2-1; len: 17; v_gene: TRBV4-1; abundance: .; CDR3aa: CASSVPRGGGSYNEQFF; CDR3nt: TGCGCCAGCAGCGTTCCTCGCGGGGGGGGGTCCTACAATGAGCAGTTCTTC
d_gene: .; j_gene: TRBJ1-5; len: 13; v_gene: TRBV30; abundance: few; CDR3aa: CAWNLDSNQPQHF; CDR3nt: TGTGCCTGGAACCTAGACAGCAATCAGCCCCAGCATTTT
d_gene: TRBD1; j_gene: TRBJ2-7; len: 15; v_gene: TRBV6-6; abundance: .; CDR3aa: CASSRETGTSYEQYF; CDR3nt: TGTGCCAGCAGTAGGGAGACAGGGACCTCCTACGAGCAGTACTTC